The present entry profiles one TCR beta chain with its context. TCRdb keeps only in-frame clones here, not all; method: immunoSEQ multiplex PCR. Here the sample spans roughly 360,000 clones, about 89% being singletons. This sample was included in a study of blood T cell repertoires in COVID-19. This CDR3 has 15 amino acids. CDR1 is LNHDA and CDR2 is SQIVND in the germline V gene (reference sequence). V lost 5 bases and J 1 base, leaving 14 bases between the germline ends. The chain is built from TRBV19 and TRBJ1-1, with D perhaps TRBD1 (5 bases). This receptor was obtained from a man aged 25-45 years who had recovered from COVID-19. Sequencing was done on a sample of PBMCs or T cells enriched from blood (not recorded which). DNA of the CDR3: TGTGCCAGTAGTCCCCTAGGGGTGGAGAACACTGAAGCTTTCTTT. This gives the protein CASSPLGVENTEAFF.